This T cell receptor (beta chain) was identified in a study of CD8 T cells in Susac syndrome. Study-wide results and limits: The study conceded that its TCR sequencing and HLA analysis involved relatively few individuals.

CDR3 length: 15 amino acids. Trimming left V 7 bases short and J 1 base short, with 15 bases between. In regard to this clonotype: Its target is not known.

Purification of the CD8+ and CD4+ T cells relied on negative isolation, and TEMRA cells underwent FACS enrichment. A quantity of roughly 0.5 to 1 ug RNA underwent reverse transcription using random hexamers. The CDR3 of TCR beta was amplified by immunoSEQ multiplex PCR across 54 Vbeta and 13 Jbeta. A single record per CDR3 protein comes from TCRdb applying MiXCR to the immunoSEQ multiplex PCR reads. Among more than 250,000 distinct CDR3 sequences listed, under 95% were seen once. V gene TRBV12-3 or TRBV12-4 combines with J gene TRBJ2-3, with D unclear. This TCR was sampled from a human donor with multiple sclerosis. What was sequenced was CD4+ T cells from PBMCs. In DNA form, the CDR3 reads TGTGCCAGCACTTCTTGGGGTACTGGCACAGATACGCAGTATTTT. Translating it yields CASTSWGTGTDTQYF.